This entry lists 24 T cell receptor beta chains sequenced from one sample in a study of shared clonotypes between healthy human individuals. Naive CD8 cells were CD45RO-negative, positively selected for CCR7, excluding terminally differentiated effector memory CD45RA+ cells. Assay: immunoSEQ multiplex PCR; the TCRdb copy retains only in-frame clones and omits some. The sample records 550,000 to 600,000 clones, about 98% being singletons. The sequencing sample was made of naive CD8+ T cells sorted from blood. Source of these receptors: a man aged 25 to 40 in good health.

CDR3 protein: CASSKLPGLVKDGYTF. The DNA of the CDR3 is TGTGCCAGCAGCAAACTCCCGGGACTAGTGAAGGATGGCTACACCTTC. The chain recombines TRBV27 with TRBJ1-2; weak D call: TRBD1 (5 bases). Trimming pared 6 bases from V and 6 bases from J, leaving 23 bases between. Germline values: CDR1 MNHEY, CDR2 SMNVEV (reference sequence). The CDR3 runs to 16 residues.

This clone was detected only a few times. The identical CDR3 is also encoded by other nucleotide sequences in the sample. The chain has TRBV19 and TRBJ2-7, with 11 bases identical to TRBD2. Losses at the gene ends were 3 bases for V and 3 bases for J; bases not matched to a gene: 1. This CDR3 is 14 amino acids long. CDR1 is LNHDA and CDR2 is SQIVND in the germline V gene (reference sequence). The CDR3 DNA reads as TGTGCCAGTAGTATCGGGACTAGCGGCTACGAGCAGTACTTC. This sequence encodes CASSIGTSGYEQYF.

The chain combines TRBV5-1 with TRBJ2-1; 9 bases match TRBD1. The CDR3 covers 16 residues. CDR1 is SGHRS and CDR2 is YFSETQ in the germline V gene. The V segment lost 2 bases and the J segment 5 bases; nucleotides outside the gene matches: 8. CDR3 sequence: CASSLFRDRVNNEQFF. CDR3 DNA: TGCGCCAGCAGCTTATTCCGGGACAGGGTGAACAATGAGCAGTTCTTC. The whole variable domain, filled in from reference TRBV5-1 and TRBJ2-1, reads KAGVTQTPRYLIKTRGQQVTLSCSPISGHRSVSWYQQTPGQGLQFLFEYFSETQRNKGNFPGRFSGRQFSNSRSEMNVSTLELGDSALYLCASSLFRDRVNNEQFFGPGTRLTVL.

This clone has a single count. This rearrangement joins TRBV18 to TRBJ2-1, with D tentatively TRBD1 or TRBD2 (6 bases each). Germline CDR1 KGHSH, CDR2 LQKENI. The CDR3 is made up of 16 amino acids. V shed 0 bases and J shed 8 bases, with 17 bases lying between them. The CDR3 bases are TGTGCCAGCTCACCACCGACGGGGGCTGTTGTCGATGAGCAGTTCTTC. Protein product: CASSPPTGAVVDEQFF. Full variable domain (remainder filled in from reference TRBV18 and TRBJ2-1): NAGVMQNPRHLVRRRGQEARLRCSPMKGHSHVYWYRQLPEEGLKFMVYLQKENIIDESGMPKERFSAEFPKEGPSILRIQQVVRGDSAAYFCASSPPTGAVVDEQFFGPGTRLTVL.

The rearrangement joins TRBV5-1 to TRBJ2-7; D is unresolved. This CDR3 region has 14 residues. The germline V and J ends were trimmed by 0 bases and 5 bases, with 12 bases remaining between them. The V gene's germline CDR1 is SGHRS and CDR2 YFSETQ. The chain's CDR3 is CASSLAGRTNEQYF. The CDR3 bases are TGCGCCAGCAGCTTGGCCGGACGGACCAACGAGCAGTACTTC. The entire variable domain, with the rest obtained from reference TRBV5-1 and TRBJ2-7, is as follows: KAGVTQTPRYLIKTRGQQVTLSCSPISGHRSVSWYQQTPGQGLQFLFEYFSETQRNKGNFPGRFSGRQFSNSRSEMNVSTLELGDSALYLCASSLAGRTNEQYFGPGTRLTVT.

CDR3 bases: TGTGCCAGCAGCCCCGTGGAGGGAGTATTTTCTGAGCAGTTCTTC. This gives the protein CASSPVEGVFSEQFF. The J gene is TRBJ2-1, the V gene TRBV6-6; weak D call: TRBD2 (6 bases). With 6 bases removed from V and 9 bases from J, the gap between germline ends came to 21 bases. The CDR3 has 15 amino acids. CDR1 is MNHNY and CDR2 is SVGAGI in the germline V gene (reference sequence).

This sequence joins TRBV19 and TRBJ1-2, with 8 bases that match TRBD1. The trim removed 9 bases at V and 11 bases at J, leaving 20 bases unmatched. Germline V lookup: CDR1 LNHDA, CDR2 SQIVND (reference sequence). The CDR3 is 15 amino acids. The CDR3 loop reads CASNIRTGRREDYTF. The DNA for the CDR3 is TGTGCCAGCAACATAAGGACAGGGAGGCGAGAGGATTACACCTTC.

This chain connects TRBV6-1 to TRBJ2-7, with D perhaps given as TRBD1 or TRBD2 (6 bases each). V lost 1 base, J lost 5 bases, and 18 bases lay in between. CDR1 is MNHNS and CDR2 is SASEGT in the germline V gene. The CDR3 covers 16 residues. The CDR3 loop is CASSEVWGALSDEQYF. The CDR3 region has the DNA TGTGCCAGCAGTGAAGTCTGGGGGGCTCTGAGCGACGAGCAGTACTTC.

The V and J genes are TRBV2 and TRBJ2-1; 13 nucleotides align to TRBD2. J lost 4 bases, V lost 6 bases, and 6 bases had no gene match. Germline lookup yields CDR1 SNHLY and CDR2 FYNNEI. The CDR3 runs to 16 residues. The CDR3 DNA follows: TGTGCCAGCAGCGTCGGGACTAGCGGGATGTACAATGAGCAGTTCTTC. Amino acid sequence: CASSVGTSGMYNEQFF.

The V call is TRBV10-3, the J call TRBJ1-5; the D gene is possibly TRBD1 (5 bases). CDR1 and CDR2 (germline): ENHRY, SYGVKD. The CDR3 extends over 15 amino acids. Trimming pared 2 bases from V and 3 bases from J, leaving 11 bases between. The DNA of the CDR3 is TGTGCCATCAGTGAGAAAACAGGTCTCAATCAGCCCCAGCATTTT. Protein product: CAISEKTGLNQPQHF.

The J gene is TRBJ2-5, the V gene TRBV5-1; weak D call: TRBD1 (6 bases). CDR1 and CDR2 (germline): SGHRS, YFSETQ. The CDR3 sequence is 17 residues long. The germline V and J ends were trimmed by 4 bases and 9 bases, with 28 bases remaining between them. CDR3 amino acids: CASSKITGPGEVWAQYF. DNA of the CDR3: TGCGCCAGCAGCAAAATAACAGGGCCCGGAGAGGTATGGGCCCAGTACTTC.

The chain links TRBV19 to TRBJ1-5, with TRBD1 matching 7 bases. Germline lookup yields CDR1 LNHDA and CDR2 SQIVND (reference sequence). The CDR3 runs 15 residues. With 0 bases clipped from V and 7 bases from J, the junction kept 6 bases outside the gene matches. CDR3 DNA: TGTGCCAGTAGTATAGAGACAGGGCTTGGACAGCCCCAGCATTTT. As protein: CASSIETGLGQPQHF. Together with reference TRBV19 and TRBJ1-5, the CDR3 gives the full variable domain: DGGITQSPKYLFRKEGQNVTLSCEQNLNHDAMYWYRQDPGQGLRLIYYSQIVNDFQKGDIAEGYSVSREKKESFPLTVTSAQKNPTAFYLCASSIETGLGQPQHFGDGTRLSIL.

This clone was seen just once. J is TRBJ1-4 and V is TRBV7-9; 9 bases line up with TRBD1. This CDR3 spans 17 amino acids. Losses at the gene ends were 6 bases for V and 8 bases for J; bases not matched to a gene: 16. Germline CDR1 is SEHNR and CDR2 is FQNEAQ (reference sequence). Here the CDR3 reads CASSRPGQGFENEKLFF. The CDR3, as DNA: TGTGCCAGCAGTCGACCGGGACAGGGCTTCGAAAACGAAAAACTGTTTTTT.

The rearrangement links TRBV27 to TRBJ2-3; TRBD2 aligns across 8 bases. CDR3 size: 16 residues. The germline V gene has CDR1 MNHEY and CDR2 SMNVEV (reference sequence). With 3 bases clipped from V and 4 bases from J, the junction kept 9 bases outside the gene matches. The CDR3: CASSLSAGDFADTQYF. The CDR3 DNA sequence: TGTGCCAGCAGTTTGTCAGCGGGAGATTTCGCAGATACGCAGTATTTT.

This chain connects TRBV5-6 to TRBJ2-2, with a tentative D call TRBD1 (5 bases). The ends were cut back, 4 bases at V and 0 bases at J, with 16 bases in the middle. The CDR3 covers 17 residues. Looked up from germline, CDR1 is SGHDT and CDR2 is YYEEEE. CDR3 nucleotide sequence: TGTGCCAGCAGCCGACGGCTCAGGGTAGCGAACACCGGGGAGCTGTTTTTT. It yields the protein CASSRRLRVANTGELFF. Based on the CDR3 plus reference TRBV5-6 and TRBJ2-2, the full variable domain is DAGVTQSPTHLIKTRGQQVTLRCSPKSGHDTVSWYQQALGQGPQFIFQYYEEEERQRGNFPDRFSGHQFPNYSSELNVNALLLGDSALYLCASSRRLRVANTGELFFGEGSRLTVL.

This chain connects TRBV10-1 to TRBJ1-1, with 7 bases that match TRBD1. V gave up 3 bases and J gave up 12 bases; unmatched junction bases: 7. This CDR3 is built from 12 residues. The germline CDR1 and CDR2 sequences are WNHNN and SYGVQD (reference sequence). The CDR3 DNA sequence: TGCGCCAGCAGTGACCCGACAGGGTTTTCTTTCTTT. Translation gives CASSDPTGFSFF.

As regards this clone: This same CDR3 is encoded by further DNA sequences in the sample. V is TRBV29-1 and J is TRBJ2-7; D is undetermined. Trimming removed 7 bases at V and 3 bases at J, with 10 bases between. This CDR3 contains 11 residues. CDR1 and CDR2 (germline): SQVTM, ANQGSEA. In nucleotides, the CDR3 is TGCAGCGCCCAGGAAGGCTACGAGCAGTACTTC. Amino acid sequence: CSAQEGYEQYF.

This chain uses TRBV7-9 with TRBJ2-1; no reliable D call. Trimming stripped 3 bases from V and 5 bases from J, with 8 bases between. Germline V lookup: CDR1 SEHNR, CDR2 FQNEAQ (reference sequence). The CDR3 spans 13 residues. CDR3 sequence: CASSFFSNNEQFF. In nucleotides, the CDR3 is TGTGCCAGCAGCTTCTTCTCAAACAATGAGCAGTTCTTC.

The gene calls are TRBV28 and TRBJ2-7; possibly TRBD1 or TRBD2 for D (6 bases each). Between the trimmed V and J ends, which lost 8 bases and 6 bases, there was a span of 11 bases. CDR1 is MDHEN, CDR2 SYDVKM, per germline. The CDR3 consists of 11 residues. For the CDR3, the DNA is TGTGCCAGCGTCTGGGGGGCCGAGCAGTACTTC. Residues: CASVWGAEQYF.

The rearrangement uses TRBV15 and TRBJ2-1; possibly TRBD1 for D (6 bases). Trimming stripped 3 bases from V and 7 bases from J, with 10 bases between. The CDR3 runs to 13 residues. Germline V gene lookup returns CDR1 LNHNV and CDR2 YYDKDF (reference sequence). DNA of the CDR3: TGTGCCACCAGCAGTCGACAGGAAAATGAGCAGTTCTTC. The encoded protein is CATSSRQENEQFF.

The chain joins TRBV14 to TRBJ2-5; tentatively, D is TRBD1 (7 bases). V shed 1 base and J shed 1 base, with 22 bases lying between them. CDR1 and CDR2 from the germline V gene are SGHDN and FVKESK. The CDR3 runs 19 residues. The DNA for the CDR3 is TGTGCCAGCAGCCAAGGGCTTAATCGCGGGACAGCAATCCAAGAGACCCAGTACTTC. Its translation is CASSQGLNRGTAIQETQYF.

V usage is TRBV5-1 and J usage is TRBJ1-5, with 9 positions matching TRBD1. The CDR3 consists of 15 residues. CDR1 is SGHRS and CDR2 is YFSETQ in the germline V gene. J gave up 5 bases and V 4 bases, and 7 bases lay outside the gene matches. The CDR3 spells CASSHLGQGDQPQHF. The CDR3 nucleotides read TGCGCCAGCAGCCACCTGGGACAGGGCGATCAGCCCCAGCATTTT.

The V and J genes are TRBV11-2 and TRBJ2-7, with 10 bases aligning to TRBD2. CDR1 SGHAT and CDR2 FQNNGV come from the germline V gene. This CDR3 contains 15 residues. The junction had 2 bases not matched to a gene; V was cut back by 2 bases and J by 1 base. CDR3 coding DNA: TGTGCCAGCAGCTTACAGACTAGCGGGTCCTACGAGCAGTACTTC. It encodes CASSLQTSGSYEQYF.

The V gene is TRBV28, the J gene TRBJ2-7; D remains ambiguous. This CDR3 has 12 residues. V lost 2 bases and J lost 4, with 6 bases in between. The germline gives CDR1 MDHEN, CDR2 SYDVKM. The CDR3 nucleotides read TGTGCCAGCAGTTTAGCGGATTACGAGCAGTACTTC. It yields the protein CASSLADYEQYF.